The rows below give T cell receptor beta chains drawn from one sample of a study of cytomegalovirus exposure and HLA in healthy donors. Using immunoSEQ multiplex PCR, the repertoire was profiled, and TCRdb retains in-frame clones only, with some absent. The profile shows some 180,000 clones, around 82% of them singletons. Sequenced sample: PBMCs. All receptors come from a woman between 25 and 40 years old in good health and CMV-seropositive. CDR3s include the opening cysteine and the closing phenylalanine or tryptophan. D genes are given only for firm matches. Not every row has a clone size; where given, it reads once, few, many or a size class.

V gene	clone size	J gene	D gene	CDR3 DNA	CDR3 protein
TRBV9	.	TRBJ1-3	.	TGTGCCAGCAGCCGCTTTAGGGGGGGCAATGGAAACACCATATATTTT	CASSRFRGGNGNTIYF
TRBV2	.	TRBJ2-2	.	TGTGCCAGCAGTGGACGGTCAGGTCAGACCGGGGAGCTGTTTTTT	CASSGRSGQTGELFF
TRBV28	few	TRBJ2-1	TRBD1	TGTGCCAGCAGGGCGACAGGGGAAGGGCCCTACAATGAGCAGTTCTTC	CASRATGEGPYNEQFF
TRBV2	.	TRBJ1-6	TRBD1	TGTGCCAGCAGTTACACAGGGGGACCCCTCCACTTT	CASSYTGGPLHF
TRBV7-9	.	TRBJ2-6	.	TGTGCCAGCAGCTTAGCGGGTTGGCCTGGGGCCAACGGCCTGACTTTC	CASSLAGWPGANGLTF
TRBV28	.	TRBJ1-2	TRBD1	TGTGCCAGCAGTGGAGGGGGCTCTGGCTACACCTTC	CASSGGGSGYTF
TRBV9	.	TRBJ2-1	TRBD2	TGTGCCAGCAGCGTTCCCACCCGACTAGCGGGGGGCCCTACCAGCTACAATGAGCAGTTCTTC	CASSVPTRLAGGPTSYNEQFF
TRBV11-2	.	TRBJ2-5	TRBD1	TGTGCCAGCAGCTTAATTCGGACAGGGATTGAGGAGACCCAGTACTTC	CASSLIRTGIEETQYF
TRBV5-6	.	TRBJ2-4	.	TGTGCCAGCAGCCCGGGCGGACTAGCCAAAAACATTCAGTACTTC	CASSPGGLAKNIQYF
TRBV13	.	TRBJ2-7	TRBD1	TGTGCCAGCAGCCAAGGCCTGGACAGGCCCCCTGAGCAGTACTTC	CASSQGLDRPPEQYF
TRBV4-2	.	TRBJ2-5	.	TGTGCCAGCAGCCAAGATCGGCGAAAGGGACAAGCAGAGTACCAAGAGACCCAGTACTTC	CASSQDRRKGQAEYQETQYF
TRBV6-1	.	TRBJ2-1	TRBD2	TGTGCCAGCAGTGGGCCGGGGGGGCCACATGAGCAGTTCTTC	CASSGPGGPHEQFF
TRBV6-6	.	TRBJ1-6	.	TGTGCCAGCAGCCGCGAGGGGGGGTCCTATAATTCACCCCTCCACTTT	CASSREGGSYNSPLHF
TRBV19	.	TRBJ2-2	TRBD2	TGTGCCAGTAGTCTACCCCCTAGCGGGGGTAACACCGGGGAGCTGTTTTTT	CASSLPPSGGNTGELFF
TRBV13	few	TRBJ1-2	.	TGTGCCAGCAGCTTAGGCCTAACGGGGGGGGTCGGCTACACCTTC	CASSLGLTGGVGYTF
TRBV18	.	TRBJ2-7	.	TGTGCCAGCTCCCAAGCCCTGTCCTACGAGCAGTACTTC	CASSQALSYEQYF
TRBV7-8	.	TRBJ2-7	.	TGTGCCAGCAGCTTAGCGTCGGCAGGCCCCTACGAGCAGTACTTC	CASSLASAGPYEQYF
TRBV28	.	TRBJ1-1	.	TGTGCCAGCAGGGGCAGTCCTTTTGTGGGGCCTGAAGCTTTCTTT	CASRGSPFVGPEAFF
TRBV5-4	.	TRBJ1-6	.	TGTGCCAGCAGCTTCCCCTCAACAGGTAATTCACCCCTCCACTTT	CASSFPSTGNSPLHF
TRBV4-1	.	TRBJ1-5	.	TGCGCCAGCAGCCAAGAACCAGGGAACAATCAGCCCCAGCATTTT	CASSQEPGNNQPQHF
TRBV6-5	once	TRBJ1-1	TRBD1	TGTGCCAGCAGGTTTCAGGGGGGAGCCAACACTGAAGCTTTCTTT	CASRFQGGANTEAFF
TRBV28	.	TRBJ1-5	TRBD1	TGTGCCAGCAGCCTCCTGACAGGGGGCGATCAGCCCCAGCATTTT	CASSLLTGGDQPQHF
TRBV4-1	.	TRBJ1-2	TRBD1	TGCGCCAGCAGCCCTCCAGTGGCCAAATCGGGACAGTACTATGGCTACACCTTC	CASSPPVAKSGQYYGYTF
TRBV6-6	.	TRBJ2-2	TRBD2	TGTGCCAGCAGTTACGCGGGGGGGCCTTCCGGGGAGCTGTTTTTT	CASSYAGGPSGELFF
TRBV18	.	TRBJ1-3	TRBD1	TGTGCCAGCTCACCATTGACAGGGGGTAGCTCTGGAAACACCATATATTTT	CASSPLTGGSSGNTIYF
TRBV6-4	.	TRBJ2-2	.	TGTGCCAGCAGGAGGGAGCCGAACACCGGGGAGCTGTTTTTT	CASRREPNTGELFF
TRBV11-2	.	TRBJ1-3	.	TGTGCCAGCAGCTTAGCCGCGGGCACAGCTGGAAACACCATATATTTT	CASSLAAGTAGNTIYF
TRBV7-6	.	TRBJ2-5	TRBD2	TGTGCCAGCAGCCCGGGGGAGCGGGGTGGGACGACCCAGTACTTC	CASSPGERGGTTQYF
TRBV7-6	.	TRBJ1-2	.	TGTGCCAGCAGCCCCATCTCGGCCGGGTATGACGGCTACACCTTC	CASSPISAGYDGYTF
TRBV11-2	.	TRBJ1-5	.	TGTGCCAGCAGCTGGGGGGGCGCCAATCAGCCCCAGCATTTT	CASSWGGANQPQHF
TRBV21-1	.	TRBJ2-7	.	TGTGCCAGCAGCAAAGCGGTCAGGGTCCGCGAGCAGTACTTC	CASSKAVRVREQYF
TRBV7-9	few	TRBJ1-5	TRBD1	TGTGCCAGCAGCCCACAGGGGGCCCGCCAGCCCCAGCATTTT	CASSPQGARQPQHF
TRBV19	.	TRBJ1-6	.	TGTGCCAGTAGTACCGACGACCGGAGCTCCTATAATTCACCCCTCCACTTT	CASSTDDRSSYNSPLHF
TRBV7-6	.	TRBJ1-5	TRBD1	TGTGCCAGCAGCCTAGGGGCAGGGGGCATTGATCAGCCCCAGCATTTT	CASSLGAGGIDQPQHF
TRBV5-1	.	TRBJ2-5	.	TGCGCCAGCGGCTTACAGGAGACCCAGTACTTC	CASGLQETQYF
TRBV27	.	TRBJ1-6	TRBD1	TGTGCCAGCAGTTTTCAGGGGGCTAATTCACCCCTCCACTTT	CASSFQGANSPLHF
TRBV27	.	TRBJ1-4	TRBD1	TGTGCCAGCAGTCCCGTCGACAGGGTTAGGGAAAAACTGTTTTTT	CASSPVDRVREKLFF
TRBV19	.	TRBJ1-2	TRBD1	TGTGCCAGTGAGGACAGGGAGGACTATGGCTACACCTTC	CASEDREDYGYTF
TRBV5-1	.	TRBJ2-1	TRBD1	TGCGCCAGCAGTCAAGGACAGGGAAGTGAGCAGTTCTTC	CASSQGQGSEQFF
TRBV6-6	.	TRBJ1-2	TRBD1	TGTGCCAGCAGTTACGTGCCGGACAGGGACGGCTACACCTTC	CASSYVPDRDGYTF
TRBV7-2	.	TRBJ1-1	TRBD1	TGTGCCAGCAGTACCCAATCAGGGGGGAACACTGAAGCTTTCTTT	CASSTQSGGNTEAFF
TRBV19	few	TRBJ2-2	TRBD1	TGTGCCACCGGACAGGGATACACCGGGGAGCTGTTTTTT	CATGQGYTGELFF
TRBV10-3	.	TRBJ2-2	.	TGTGCCGTCAGTGAGACTAAAAGACAGTCCGGGGAGCTGTTTTTT	CAVSETKRQSGELFF
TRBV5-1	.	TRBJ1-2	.	TGCGCCAGCAGTCCGGATCGAGCGGGCTATGTCTACACCTTC	CASSPDRAGYVYTF
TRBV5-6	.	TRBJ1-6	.	TGTGCCAGCAGCTTGTTGGGGCCTTCACCCCTCCACTTT	CASSLLGPSPLHF
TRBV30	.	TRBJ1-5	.	TGTGCCTGGAGTGTACAATGGGAGGGAGATCAGCCCCAGCATTTT	CAWSVQWEGDQPQHF
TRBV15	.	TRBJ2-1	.	TGTGCCACCAGCAGAGATCGGACAGCCTACAATGAGCAGTTCTTC	CATSRDRTAYNEQFF
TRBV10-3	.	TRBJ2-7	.	TGTGCCATCAGTGTCTTCCGGGGGGACACCGGTATCTACGAGCAGTACTTC	CAISVFRGDTGIYEQYF
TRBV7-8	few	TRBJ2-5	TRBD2	TGTGCCAGCAGCTTAGGGCGAGGTGGACTAGCGGGGGGGAGGAAAGAGACCCAGTACTTC	CASSLGRGGLAGGRKETQYF
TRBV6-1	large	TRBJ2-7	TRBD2	TGTGCCAGCAGTGAACTAGCGGGGGCCTCCTACGAGCAGTACTTC	CASSELAGASYEQYF
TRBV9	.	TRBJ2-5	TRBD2	TGTGCCAGCAGCGTAAACGGGGGGGATGAGACCCAGTACTTC	CASSVNGGDETQYF